This T cell receptor (beta chain) emerged from a study of regulatory T cells in long-lasting Graves disease. Points from the study as a whole: Persistent patients had more shared public clonotypes (about 2,800) than new patients (about 900).

Described time point: newly diagnosed GD, antithyroid drugs for less than 3 months. PBMCs provided the RNA from which the TCR library was made. With EDTA tubes as the receptacles, about 8.1 milliliters of peripheral blood were drawn. In building TCR beta libraries, iRepertoire HTBI primers were used together with Arm-PCR of CDR3 regions. Each CDR3 protein gets one entry after TCRdb re-called the multiplex PCR reads with MiXCR. The table includes approximately 230,000 distinct CDR3 sequences, approximately 20% detected once. Many counts were recorded for this clonotype. Its antigen is not known. This clonotype originated in a female donor with Graves disease. This specimen was peripheral blood mononuclear cells (PBMCs), taken at new diagnosis, from a patient treated with antithyroid drugs.

CDR3 amino acids: CASSSFTGELFF. For the CDR3, the DNA is TGTGCCAGCAGCTCTTTCACCGGGGAGCTGTTTTTT. V and J are TRBV12-3 or TRBV12-4 and TRBJ2-2, with D hard to call. There are 12 residues in the CDR3. Trimming stripped 6 bases from V and 4 bases from J, with 6 bases between.